In this sample, the clone carrying this T cell receptor (beta chain) turned up once. After removal of 11 bases from V and 3 bases from J, the junction contained 11 bases not matched to a gene. Per germline, CDR1 SNHLY and CDR2 FYNNEI. The CDR3 sequence is 14 residues long. The data stem from a study of shared clonotypes between healthy human individuals. The wider study: Researchers drew samples from a couple of women and a few men aged 18 to 49.

Sequenced by immunoSEQ multiplex PCR; TCRdb stores in-frame clones only, minus some. Of 2 million or so clones listed, roughly 95% are singletons. As defined, naive CD8 cells were CD45RO-negative and positively selected for CCR7, with terminally differentiated effector memory CD45RA+ cells excluded. This TCR was sampled from a man between 18 and 35 years old in good health. The specimen was naive CD8+ T cells sorted from blood. The chain carries TRBV2 and TRBJ1-1, with 8 bases fitting TRBD1. The CDR3 bases are TGTGCCGCGGAGGAGGGACAGGCGCACACTGAAGCTTTCTTT. The encoded protein is CAAEEGQAHTEAFF.